This TCR beta chain stems from a study of T-cell memory formation after mild COVID-19. Study results and caveats: Contracting CD4+ clones lay largely in CM and EM, with CD8+ ones residing in EMRA. The finding that pre-infection memory included some responding clones suggested that cross-reactive memory joined.

Comments on this clonotype: Its matching antigen is unknown.

V gave up 4 bases and J gave up 6 bases, with 7 bases separating them. The CDR3 has 12 residues. In germline, CDR1 is SGHRS, CDR2 YFSETQ. TCRdb redid the calling of the 5' RACE reads with MiXCR, one entry per CDR3 protein. In the table there are hundreds of thousands of distinct CDR3 sequences, about 17% of which are singletons. The sequencing input was PBMCs or a T cell subset sorted from them (not recorded which). The TCR originated in a man aged 18 to 29 who had mild COVID-19 (a few samples of this study predate the infection). Cell type and time point are not known. The V gene is TRBV5-1, the J gene TRBJ2-2; D is uncertain. CDR3 in DNA: TGCGCCAGCAGCAAAGACGCCGGGGAGCTGTTTTTT. Its translation is CASSKDAGELFF.